A few counts support the clone carrying this TCR beta chain. The assay was immunoSEQ multiplex PCR, and TCRdb's table has in-frame clones only and misses some. This table has some 1,100,000 clones, around 78% appearing once. The sample comes from a study of shared clonotypes between healthy human individuals. The sample was memory CD4+ T cells from PBMCs. Subset specified: CD45RA-negative fraction. This sequence was found in a man aged 18 to 29 in good health. Some clones in this sample may be carry-over from other donors' samples.

The DNA for the CDR3 is TGCGCCAGCAGCTTGACCGGGGCTTATAGCAATCAGCCCCAGCATTTT. This encodes CASSLTGAYSNQPQHF. J is TRBJ1-5 and V is TRBV5-1; tentative D call: TRBD1 (5 bases). CDR3 length: 16 amino acids. Germline V gene sequence: CDR1 SGHRS, CDR2 YFSETQ. The ends were cut back, 1 base at V and 0 bases at J, with 11 bases in the middle.